Presented here are 18 T cell receptor beta chains from one specimen sequenced in a study of OX40 agonist ivuxolimab in advanced cancers. Assay used: immunoSEQ multiplex PCR; TCRdb lists only in-frame clones, some missing. The sample yields tens of thousands of clones, more than 65% seen once. The source was CD4+ or CD8+ T cells sorted from blood, collected in a trial of the OX40 agonist ivuxolimab. The receptors originated from an adult with an advanced solid tumor such as melanoma, head and neck, liver or kidney cancer.

The genes are TRBV7-2 and TRBJ1-2; 8 nucleotides match TRBD1. The CDR3 loop spans 15 amino acids. Germline V lookup: CDR1 SGHTA, CDR2 FQGNSA. V trimming: 5 bases; J trimming: 5 bases; junction bases outside the gene matches: 10. This chain's CDR3 is CASSPVGTGLYGYTF. In DNA, the CDR3 is TGTGCCAGCAGCCCAGTTGGGACAGGACTTTATGGCTACACCTTC.

The chain is built from TRBV2 and TRBJ2-7; possible D gene TRBD2, 6 bases. The V end was cut by 7 bases, the J end by 2 bases, with 18 bases between. The germline CDR1 and CDR2 sequences are SNHLY and FYNNEI. The CDR3 spans 15 residues. CDR3 sequence (DNA): TGTGCCAGCACCGAGTCCGGGGGTGGTCCCTACGAGCAGTACTTC. It codes for CASTESGGGPYEQYF.

This chain joins TRBV29-1 and TRBJ1-2; 8 bases are a match to TRBD1. Per the germline V gene, CDR1 is SQVTM and CDR2 is ANQGSEA. The CDR3 sequence is 12 residues long. J lost 4 bases, V lost 7 bases, and 5 bases had no gene match. CDR3 coding DNA: TGCAGCGGAACACAGGGGGGCTATGGCTACACCTTC. Protein product: CSGTQGGYGYTF.

V and J are TRBV6-5 and TRBJ1-2, with D hard to call. In germline, CDR1 is MNHEY, CDR2 SVGAGI. Trimming took off 2 bases at V and 5 bases at J, with 15 bases between the two ends. This CDR3 contains 15 residues. The chain's CDR3 is CASSYGSSSLYGYTF. CDR3 DNA sequence: TGTGCCAGCAGTTACGGAAGCAGCTCTCTGTATGGCTACACCTTC.

This chain uses TRBV7-9 with TRBJ1-2; D gene ambiguous. The ends were cut back, 2 bases at V and 0 bases at J, with 10 bases in the middle. Germline values: CDR1 SEHNR, CDR2 FQNEAQ (reference sequence). The CDR3 is made up of 15 amino acids. The CDR3 spells CASSLWAETNYGYTF. The CDR3 nucleotides are TGTGCCAGCAGCTTATGGGCAGAAACTAACTATGGCTACACCTTC.

In DNA form, the CDR3 reads TGTGCCAGCAGCAAAGTGGACAGGGAGAACACTGAAGCTTTCTTT. Protein: CASSKVDRENTEAFF. The chain combines TRBV21-1 with TRBJ1-1; no DNA check was done on the table's D call, TRBD1. TRBV21-1 corresponds to a pseudogene. The CDR3 runs 15 residues.

The chain links TRBV5-1 to TRBJ1-2; D uncertain. The CDR3 consists of 16 residues. Germline V gene sequence: CDR1 SGHRS, CDR2 YFSETQ. V gave up 0 bases and J gave up 7 bases, with 19 bases separating them. CDR3 sequence reads: CASSLDPWGGKLGYTF. The DNA for the CDR3 is TGCGCCAGCAGCTTGGACCCCTGGGGAGGGAAGCTTGGCTACACCTTC.

The chain uses TRBV11-2 and TRBJ1-3, with D hard to call. The germline V and J ends were trimmed by 4 bases and 0 bases, with 13 bases remaining between them. The germline V gene has CDR1 SGHAT and CDR2 FQNNGV. This CDR3 spans 16 amino acids. In DNA form, the CDR3 reads TGTGCCAGCAGCTCTAGCCGGGTCCTCTCTGGAAACACCATATATTTT. It encodes CASSSSRVLSGNTIYF.

V gene TRBV9 combines with J gene TRBJ2-2; the match to TRBD2 covers 8 bases. Trimming cost V 6 bases and J 4 bases; bases outside gene matches: 5. Germline V gene data show CDR1 as SGDLS and CDR2 as YYNGEE. The CDR3 is made up of 14 amino acids. The CDR3 DNA reads as TGTGCCAGCAAAAGCGGGGGAACCACCGGGGAGCTGTTTTTT. It is translated as CASKSGGTTGELFF.

The chain recombines TRBV6-6 with TRBJ1-6; the D is unclear. V dropped 8 bases and J dropped 7 bases, with 9 bases sitting between them. Germline V gene data show CDR1 as MNHNY and CDR2 as SVGAGI (reference sequence). The CDR3 runs 12 residues. The CDR3 region has the DNA TGTGCCAGCCGGGGTTTAAATTCACCCCTCCACTTT. It yields the protein CASRGLNSPLHF.

This chain connects TRBV27 to TRBJ1-2, with TRBD1 identical over 9 bases. The CDR3 sequence is 15 residues long. J gave up 2 bases and V 3 bases, and 4 bases lay outside the gene matches. Germline loops: CDR1 MNHEY, CDR2 SMNVEV (reference sequence). CDR3 protein: CASSLAGTGNYGYTF. The CDR3 DNA reads as TGTGCCAGCAGTTTGGCCGGGACAGGGAACTATGGCTACACCTTC.

This chain links TRBV29-1 with TRBJ1-1; weak D call: TRBD1 (6 bases). The CDR3 covers 12 residues. Per the germline V gene, CDR1 is SQVTM and CDR2 is ANQGSEA. With 6 bases removed from V and 1 base from J, the gap between germline ends came to 9 bases. CDR3 amino acids: CSVGTPNTEAFF. The DNA for the CDR3 is TGCAGCGTGGGGACACCGAACACTGAAGCTTTCTTT.

The chain carries TRBV4-3 and TRBJ2-1; 8 bases are a match to TRBD2. This CDR3 is 19 amino acids long. CDR1 is LGHNA and CDR2 is YSLEER in the germline V gene. Trimming at V came to 1 base and at J to 0 bases, leaving 11 bases not matched to a gene. Written as DNA, the CDR3 is TGCGCCAGCAGCCAAGGGCGGCAGGGCACTAGCGGCTCCTACAATGAGCAGTTCTTC. It encodes CASSQGRQGTSGSYNEQFF.

This rearrangement joins TRBV7-2 to TRBJ1-3; D is perhaps TRBD1 (6 bases). V shed 1 base and J shed 4 bases, with 14 bases lying between them. The CDR3 consists of 16 residues. Germline CDR1 reads SGHTA; CDR2 reads FQGNSA. CDR3: CASSLVTGAGGNTIYF. CDR3 nucleotide sequence: TGTGCCAGCAGCTTAGTTACGGGGGCAGGAGGAAACACCATATATTTT.

The chain joins TRBV12-5 to TRBJ2-3; D may match TRBD1 or TRBD2 (7 bases each). This CDR3 is 17 amino acids long. Trimming left V 2 bases short and J 2 bases short, with 17 bases between. Germline values: CDR1 LGHNT, CDR2 FRNRAP. The CDR3 loop reads CASGLRRGRGYTDTQYF. In nucleotides, the CDR3 is TGTGCTAGTGGTTTGCGTAGGGGGCGGGGGTACACAGATACGCAGTATTTT.

The genes are TRBV18 and TRBJ1-1, with 10 bases that match TRBD1. Germline assignment: CDR1 KGHSH and CDR2 LQKENI. Unmatched junction bases numbered 2, after V lost 3 bases and J lost 4 bases. The CDR3 runs 14 residues. The CDR3 region is CASSPRDRGTEAFF. The CDR3 bases are TGTGCCAGCTCACCCCGGGACAGGGGCACTGAAGCTTTCTTT.

The rearrangement joins TRBV7-9 to TRBJ2-3; 8 bases match TRBD1. The ends lost 8 bases at V and 1 base at J; junction bases unmatched: 5. The CDR3 has 14 amino acids. The germline CDR1 and CDR2 sequences are SEHNR and FQNEAQ (reference sequence). The CDR3 loop is CASRPQGGTDTQYF. The CDR3 nucleotides are TGTGCCAGCCGCCCACAGGGGGGCACAGATACGCAGTATTTT.

This chain links TRBV19 with TRBJ2-5; 7 bases are shared with TRBD1. The J segment lost 2 bases and the V segment lost 5 bases, leaving 2 bases of the junction unmatched. Germline CDR1 LNHDA, CDR2 SQIVND (reference sequence). This CDR3 comprises 13 residues. CDR3 coding DNA: TGTGCCAGTAGTCAGACAGGGCAAGAGACCCAGTACTTC. It specifies CASSQTGQETQYF.